This is a list of T cell receptor beta chains from one sample in a study of cytotoxic CD8 clonotypes in ibrutinib-treated CLL. TCRdb keeps only in-frame clones here, not all; method: immunoSEQ multiplex PCR. This repertoire shows approximately 150,000 clones, about 80% found once; its top ten account for 4.6%. This specimen consisted of PBMCs, obtained after 24 months of ibrutinib treatment. The receptor source for this set is a human donor with chronic lymphocytic leukemia. Each CDR3 is given without its conserved first and last residue. Each record gives: V gene, J gene, clone size, CDR3 protein. Part of the rows lack a size; the others show once, few, many or a class for expanded clones.

v_gene: TRBV7-3; j_gene: TRBJ2-7; abundance: .; CDR3aa: ASSLDRLAGPYEQY
v_gene: TRBV4-2; j_gene: TRBJ1-5; abundance: .; CDR3aa: ASSSPDNLSQH
v_gene: TRBV7-7; j_gene: TRBJ2-2; abundance: .; CDR3aa: ATGGVTGELF
v_gene: TRBV19; j_gene: TRBJ1-2; abundance: .; CDR3aa: ASRRDSFYGYT
v_gene: TRBV19; j_gene: TRBJ1-1; abundance: .; CDR3aa: ASRERAQLMNTEAF
v_gene: TRBV2; j_gene: TRBJ2-2; abundance: .; CDR3aa: ASSEDRPGPGELF
v_gene: TRBV18; j_gene: TRBJ1-1; abundance: .; CDR3aa: ASRRTQNTEAF
v_gene: TRBV19; j_gene: TRBJ1-5; abundance: few; CDR3aa: ASSIVGGNQPQH
v_gene: TRBV4-3; j_gene: TRBJ2-7; abundance: .; CDR3aa: ASSPRKGIGGYEQY
v_gene: TRBV18; j_gene: TRBJ2-3; abundance: .; CDR3aa: ASSELDTQY